The 6 T cell receptor beta chains below all came from one sample that was sequenced in a study of lymphopenia after photon versus proton radiotherapy. Method: immunoSEQ multiplex PCR; TCRdb's copy keeps in-frame clones and lacks some. Here the sample spans about 49,000 clones, around 83% being singletons. Sequences were derived from peripheral blood, sampled from a patient treated with photon-based radiotherapy. The receptors here all came from a man over 45 with gastric cancer.

The chain employs TRBV5-1 and TRBJ2-7; D call uncertain. The CDR3 consists of 13 residues. Trimming cost V 0 bases and J 7 bases, with 11 bases left between them. Germline V gene data show CDR1 as SGHRS and CDR2 as YFSETQ. The chain's CDR3 is CASSLDSFREQYF. As DNA, the CDR3 is TGCGCCAGCAGCTTGGACAGTTTTCGGGAGCAGTACTTC. Full variable domain (rest looked up from reference TRBV5-1 and TRBJ2-7): KAGVTQTPRYLIKTRGQQVTLSCSPISGHRSVSWYQQTPGQGLQFLFEYFSETQRNKGNFPGRFSGRQFSNSRSEMNVSTLELGDSALYLCASSLDSFREQYFGPGTRLTVT.

The rearrangement links TRBV7-3 to TRBJ2-5; tentative D call: TRBD2 (6 bases). Germline V lookup: CDR1 SGHTA, CDR2 FQGTGA. V dropped 2 bases and J dropped 4 bases, with 14 bases sitting between them. The CDR3 is made up of 15 amino acids. CDR3 in DNA: TGTGCCAGCAGCTTATCCGGGAGTAGGGGAGAGACCCAGTACTTC. Its translation: CASSLSGSRGETQYF.

CDR3 in amino acids: CSVAEGNQPQHF. CDR3 DNA: TGCAGCGTTGCTGAAGGAAATCAGCCCCAGCATTTT. This rearrangement joins TRBV29-1 to TRBJ1-5, with D hard to call. Deletions cut 4 bases from V and 4 bases from J, with 8 bases between. This CDR3 contains 12 residues. Looked up from germline, CDR1 is SQVTM and CDR2 is ANQGSEA. Full variable domain (outside the CDR3, taken from reference TRBV29-1 and TRBJ1-5): SAVISQKPSRDICQRGTSLTIQCQVDSQVTMMFWYRQQPGQSLTLIATANQGSEATYESGFVIDKFPISRPNLTFSTLTVSNMSPEDSSIYLCSVAEGNQPQHFGDGTRLSIL.

The gene calls are TRBV7-2 and TRBJ2-3; a possible D gene is TRBD2 (5 bases). The CDR3 spans 14 residues. Trimming left V 4 bases short and J 11 bases short, with 19 bases between. Germline V gives CDR1 SGHTA, CDR2 FQGNSA. DNA of the CDR3: TGTGCCAGCAGCTCCCCTTCAATGGCAGGAGGGCAGTATTTT. It codes for CASSSPSMAGGQYF.

The chain recombines TRBV7-2 with TRBJ2-4, with D perhaps matching TRBD2 (6 bases). The CDR3 runs to 15 residues. CDR1 SGHTA and CDR2 FQGNSA come from the germline V gene. Trimming left V 4 bases short and J 8 bases short, with 18 bases between. The DNA for the CDR3 is TGTGCCAGCAGCTACCGTAGCGCGGGCGGGGACATTCAGTACTTC. Translation: CASSYRSAGGDIQYF.

The chain employs TRBV30 and TRBJ1-2; 8 nucleotides align to TRBD1. Trimming cost V 5 bases and J 3 bases; bases outside gene matches: 8. This CDR3 spans 14 amino acids. CDR1 and CDR2 from the germline V gene are GTSNPN and SVGIG (reference sequence). The CDR3 coding sequence is TGTGCCTGGTCAACAGGGGGTGGCTACTATGGCTACACCTTC. Protein product: CAWSTGGGYYGYTF. Full variable domain (outside the CDR3, taken from reference TRBV30 and TRBJ1-2): SQTIHQWPATLVQPVGSPLSLECTVEGTSNPNLYWYRQAAGRGLQLLFYSVGIGQISSEVPQNLSASRPQDRQFILSSKKLLLSDSGFYLCAWSTGGGYYGYTFGSGTRLTVV.